These 20 T cell receptor beta chains share one sample of origin, sequenced in a study of beta chain features in type 1 diabetes. Study-wide findings and caveats: TCRB CDR3s from Type 1 diabetes patients were moderately but significantly shorter in all four CD4+ subsets.

The antigens these receptors bind are not known. Investigators reverse transcribed all isolated RNA, so they sequenced expressed TCRB transcripts. Clones were read by immunoSEQ multiplex PCR, and TCRdb kept only the in-frame ones, dropping some. The table includes about 180,000 clones, approximately 7.8% detected once. Sequencing was done on a sample of central memory CD4+ T cells from blood. The source is a woman aged 40 to 50 with type 1 diabetes.

This rearrangement joins TRBV7-3 to TRBJ2-1, with a weak D call TRBD2 (5 bases). This CDR3 contains 14 residues. Trimming left V 6 bases short and J 5 bases short, with 14 bases between. The germline V gene has CDR1 SGHTA and CDR2 FQGTGA. CDR3 DNA sequence: TGTGCCAGCAGTTCTCCGGGGTACCACAATGAGCAGTTCTTC. Translated, it gives CASSSPGYHNEQFF.

This clone was observed a handful of times. This chain uses TRBV4-3 with TRBJ1-1; no firm D call. V lost 3 bases to trimming and J lost 1 base, with 6 bases between them. The CDR3 consists of 13 residues. Germline CDR1 reads LGHNA; CDR2 reads YSLEER. CDR3 residues: CASSQRANTEAFF. CDR3 coding DNA: TGCGCCAGCAGCCAGAGGGCGAACACTGAAGCTTTCTTT.

The chain is built from TRBV11-1 and TRBJ1-2; TRBD1 might be the D (6 bases). This CDR3 spans 13 amino acids. V was clipped by 4 bases and J by 4 bases, with 10 bases between them. The germline gives CDR1 SGHAT, CDR2 FQDESV (reference sequence). The CDR3 reads CASSSWDIYGYTF. The DNA for the CDR3 is TGTGCCAGCAGCTCCTGGGACATCTATGGCTACACCTTC.

This clone came up a few times. The rearrangement links TRBV18 to TRBJ2-1, with D possibly matching TRBD1 (7 bases). The CDR3 extends over 15 amino acids. Looked up from germline, CDR1 is KGHSH and CDR2 is LQKENI. With 1 base removed from V and 6 bases from J, the gap between germline ends came to 13 bases. The CDR3 sequence is CASSPRRQGLNEQFF. The CDR3 DNA follows: TGTGCCAGCTCACCACGGCGACAGGGACTCAATGAGCAGTTCTTC. The full variable domain, rest sourced from reference TRBV18 and TRBJ2-1, is NAGVMQNPRHLVRRRGQEARLRCSPMKGHSHVYWYRQLPEEGLKFMVYLQKENIIDESGMPKERFSAEFPKEGPSILRIQQVVRGDSAAYFCASSPRRQGLNEQFFGPGTRLTVL.

The V call is TRBV5-4, the J call TRBJ2-2; 9 positions agree with TRBD2. Germline CDR1 SGHNT, CDR2 YYREEE (reference sequence). The CDR3 has 16 amino acids. The trim removed 4 bases at V and 2 bases at J, leaving 6 bases unmatched. The CDR3 sequence: CASSLGGGDNTGELFF. In nucleotides, the CDR3 is TGTGCCAGCAGCCTGGGCGGGGGGGACAACACCGGGGAGCTGTTTTTT.

V is TRBV6-5 and J is TRBJ1-1; D gene unclear. Germline loops: CDR1 MNHEY, CDR2 SVGAGI. V lost 6 bases and J 11 bases, leaving 13 bases between the germline ends. This CDR3 has 11 amino acids. Here the CDR3 reads CASRVRDAAFF. The CDR3 DNA follows: TGTGCCAGCAGGGTGCGGGATGCGGCTTTCTTT.

This rearrangement joins TRBV2 to TRBJ2-2, with D possibly matching TRBD1 (6 bases). The V end lost 7 bases, the J end lost 6 bases, and 18 bases lay between the germline ends. Germline V lookup: CDR1 SNHLY, CDR2 FYNNEI. The CDR3 has 15 residues. CDR3 DNA sequence: TGTGCCAGCATTACAGGGTTAGGAGGATCCGGGGAGCTGTTTTTT. It translates to CASITGLGGSGELFF.

In its sample, this clone was seen a few times. V is TRBV11-2 and J is TRBJ2-3; D is unresolved. Deletions cut 7 bases from V and 6 bases from J, with 14 bases between. The CDR3 is 13 residues long. The V gene's germline CDR1 is SGHAT and CDR2 FQNNGV. The CDR3 bases are TGTGCCAGCACCGTCCGATTGGGCGATACGCAGTATTTT. This gives the protein CASTVRLGDTQYF. Using reference TRBV11-2 and TRBJ2-3 for the parts outside the CDR3, the full variable domain is EAGVAQSPRYKIIEKRQSVAFWCNPISGHATLYWYQQILGQGPKLLIQFQNNGVVDDSQLPKDRFSAERLKGVDSTLKIQPAKLEDSAVYLCASTVRLGDTQYFGPGTRLTVL.

This clone was counted at least ten times. V usage is TRBV2 and J usage is TRBJ1-2, with 8 nucleotides matching TRBD1. Germline CDR1 and CDR2: SNHLY and FYNNEI. Trimming took 3 bases from V and 3 from J; bases not matched to a gene: 0. This CDR3 contains 13 residues. The CDR3 loop reads CASSEDRDYGYTF. The CDR3 DNA follows: TGTGCCAGCAGTGAGGACAGGGACTATGGCTACACCTTC.

The sample holds a few counts of this clone. This chain uses TRBV28 with TRBJ2-3, with D possibly matching TRBD1 (6 bases). Trimming pared 8 bases from V and 0 bases from J, leaving 12 bases between. The germline V gene encodes CDR1 MDHEN and CDR2 SYDVKM. The CDR3 spans 14 residues. Here the CDR3 DNA reads TGTGCCAGCGCCAGGGGTGGGAGCACAGATACGCAGTATTTT. Residues: CASARGGSTDTQYF.

The chain has TRBV4-1 and TRBJ1-4; D gene ambiguous. CDR1 is MGHRA and CDR2 is YSYEKL in the germline V gene. V was shortened by 6 bases and J by 5 bases, with 16 bases between the two germline ends. This CDR3 region has 15 residues. The chain's CDR3 is CASRRGLAENEKLFF. The CDR3 region has the DNA TGCGCCAGCAGGAGAGGGTTGGCGGAGAATGAAAAACTGTTTTTT.

A few counts support this clone. The chain joins TRBV5-1 to TRBJ1-1; D unclear. The germline gives CDR1 SGHRS, CDR2 YFSETQ. V was cut by 0 bases and J by 1 base, with 10 bases left in between. This CDR3 region has 15 residues. The CDR3 DNA reads as TGCGCCAGCAGCTTGGTCGGCGGTCGGAACACTGAAGCTTTCTTT. This codes for CASSLVGGRNTEAFF.

Many counts were recorded for this clone. The chain combines TRBV7-9 with TRBJ2-7; D might be TRBD2 (5 bases). Germline CDR1 is SEHNR and CDR2 is FQNEAQ (reference sequence). This CDR3 region has 13 residues. The V end was cut by 3 bases, the J end by 1 base, with 7 bases between. Here the CDR3 DNA reads TGTGCCAGCAGCTTTAGCGTGTCCTACGAGCAGTACTTC. Translating gives CASSFSVSYEQYF.

Only a few counts were recorded for this clone. The chain recombines TRBV4-3 with TRBJ1-2; 7 positions agree with TRBD1. This CDR3 is built from 15 residues. V was pared by 4 bases and J by 4 bases, with 9 bases of the junction left unmatched. Germline loops: CDR1 LGHNA, CDR2 YSLEER. CDR3 sequence (DNA): TGCGCCAGCAGCCGAACCCAGGGGGTAATCTATGGCTACACCTTC. It codes for CASSRTQGVIYGYTF.

In this sample, this clone turned up a few times. The chain employs TRBV2 and TRBJ2-5; D is ambiguous. Germline V CDR1 and CDR2: SNHLY, FYNNEI. There are 13 residues in the CDR3. V was pared by 5 bases and J by 1 base, with 8 bases between. Written as DNA, the CDR3 is TGTGCCAGCAGTTCTGACACCCAAGAGACCCAGTACTTC. It specifies CASSSDTQETQYF.

The chain combines TRBV7-6 with TRBJ1-1; possible D gene TRBD1, 5 bases. Germline CDR1 is SGHVS and CDR2 is FNYEAQ. V was trimmed by 5 bases and J by 3 bases, leaving 10 bases between them. The CDR3 covers 13 residues. In nucleotides, the CDR3 is TGTGCCAGCAGCCCGGGACTGGACACTGAAGCTTTCTTT. Its translation: CASSPGLDTEAFF. The entire variable domain, with the rest obtained from reference TRBV7-6 and TRBJ1-1, is as follows: GAGVSQSPRYKVTKRGQDVALRCDPISGHVSLYWYRQALGQGPEFLTYFNYEAQQDKSGLPNDRFSAERPEGSISTLTIQRTEQRDSAMYRCASSPGLDTEAFFGQGTRLTVV.

This clone was detected a few times. This chain links TRBV4-3 with TRBJ2-1; TRBD2 matches 12 bases. This CDR3 comprises 19 residues. CDR1 is LGHNA, CDR2 YSLEER, per germline. V was clipped by 4 bases and J by 0 bases; unmatched bases: 10. The CDR3 region is CASSPRTSGAISSYNEQFF. The CDR3 nucleotides read TGCGCCAGCAGCCCGCGGACTAGCGGGGCAATCAGCTCCTACAATGAGCAGTTCTTC.

The genes are TRBV28 and TRBJ1-1; D might be TRBD1 (6 bases). V was shortened by 8 bases and J by 1 base, with 11 bases between the two germline ends. The germline V gene has CDR1 MDHEN and CDR2 SYDVKM. The CDR3 loop spans 13 amino acids. In DNA form, the CDR3 reads TGTGCCAGCCTGGTCAGGGGGAACACTGAAGCTTTCTTT. It is translated as CASLVRGNTEAFF. Full variable domain (missing parts from reference TRBV28 and TRBJ1-1): DVKVTQSSRYLVKRTGEKVFLECVQDMDHENMFWYRQDPGLGLRLIYFSYDVKMKEKGDIPEGYSVSREKKERFSLILESASTNQTSMYLCASLVRGNTEAFFGQGTRLTVV.

This clone appeared a few times. CDR3 sequence reads: CASSQTGNGGEAFF. CDR3 DNA sequence: TGTGCCAGCAGCCAGACAGGGAACGGCGGTGAAGCTTTCTTT. The V and J genes are TRBV9 and TRBJ1-1; 7 nucleotides match TRBD1. Trimming at V came to 4 bases and at J to 7 bases, leaving 10 bases not matched to a gene. The CDR3 consists of 14 residues. CDR1 and CDR2 (germline): SGDLS, YYNGEE.

This sequence joins TRBV4-2 and TRBJ2-7, with D maybe TRBD1 (5 bases). The V and J ends lost 5 bases and 0 bases respectively, with 17 bases between them. Germline values: CDR1 LGHNA, CDR2 YNFKEQ. CDR3 length equals 16 residues. Written as DNA, the CDR3 is TGTGCCAGCAGCTCTCAATGGGGCGATAGCTCCTACGAGCAGTACTTC. Protein product: CASSSQWGDSSYEQYF.